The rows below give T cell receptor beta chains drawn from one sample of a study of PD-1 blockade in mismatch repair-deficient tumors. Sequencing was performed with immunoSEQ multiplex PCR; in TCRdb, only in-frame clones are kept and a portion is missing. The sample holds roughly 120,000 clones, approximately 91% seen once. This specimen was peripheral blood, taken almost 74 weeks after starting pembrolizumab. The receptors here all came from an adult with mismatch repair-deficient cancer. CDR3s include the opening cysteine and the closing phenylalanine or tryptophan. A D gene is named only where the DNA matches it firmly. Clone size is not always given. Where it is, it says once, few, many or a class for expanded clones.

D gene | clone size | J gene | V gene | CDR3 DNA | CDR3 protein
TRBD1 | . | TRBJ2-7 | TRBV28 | TGTGCCAGCAGTTTGGGAGTTGGGACAGGGTCCTACGAGCAGTACTTC | CASSLGVGTGSYEQYF
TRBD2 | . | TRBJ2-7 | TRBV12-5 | TGTGCTAGTGGCCCAAGTAGGACTAGCGGGAGGTCGGCCTACGAGCAGTACTTC | CASGPSRTSGRSAYEQYF
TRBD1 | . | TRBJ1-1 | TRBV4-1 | TGCGCCAGCAGCCATCGACAGGGTTTGTCCACTGAAGCTTTCTTT | CASSHRQGLSTEAFF
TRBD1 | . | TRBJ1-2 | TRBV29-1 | TGCAGCTCCCGACAGGGGGCGACGGGCTACACCTTC | CSSRQGATGYTF
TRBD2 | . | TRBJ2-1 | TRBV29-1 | TGCAGCGCCCGACTAGCGGGAGCTAACAATGAGCAGTTCTTC | CSARLAGANNEQFF
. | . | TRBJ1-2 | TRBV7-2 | TGTGCCAGCAGCCTCACCCCTCCAGGGGTCGGTGGCTACACCTTC | CASSLTPPGVGGYTF
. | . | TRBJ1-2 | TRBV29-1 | TGCAGCGTTCCGGTACACAGTAGCTCTTCCGGCTCCAGCTATGGCTACACCTTC | CSVPVHSSSSGSSYGYTF
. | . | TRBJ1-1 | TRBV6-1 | TGTGCCAGCACTACCGGCGGAGTTGAGACTGAAGCTTTCTTT | CASTTGGVETEAFF
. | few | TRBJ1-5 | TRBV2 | TGTGCCAGCGGCCGCACCGGGCGTAGCAATCAGCCCCAGCATTTT | CASGRTGRSNQPQHF
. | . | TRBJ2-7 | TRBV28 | TGTGCCAGCAGTTTAGAGGTCAATTTGGCCTACGAGCAGTACTTC | CASSLEVNLAYEQYF
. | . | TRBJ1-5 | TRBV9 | TGTGCCAGCAGCGTCCACACCAATCAGCCCCAGCATTTT | CASSVHTNQPQHF
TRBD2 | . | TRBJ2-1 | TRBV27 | TGTGCCAGCAGTTTGGGGACTAGCGGGAGAAATGAGCAGTTCTTC | CASSLGTSGRNEQFF
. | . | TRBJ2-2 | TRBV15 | TGTGCCACCAGCAACTTCGGGGGACAGAAGAACACCGGGGAGCTGTTTTTT | CATSNFGGQKNTGELFF
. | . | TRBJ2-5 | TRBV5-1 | TGCGCCAGCAGCTTGGGGCGGGCACAGGCCCTGGGGGACCAAGAGACCCAGTACTTC | CASSLGRAQALGDQETQYF
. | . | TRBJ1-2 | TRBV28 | TGTGCCAGCAGTTTCGGGGGCTATGGCTACACCTTC | CASSFGGYGYTF
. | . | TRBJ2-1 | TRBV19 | TGTGCCAGTAGTACCAGGGGCTACAATGAGCAGTTCTTC | CASSTRGYNEQFF
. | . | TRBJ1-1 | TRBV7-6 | TGTGCCAGCAGCCTGGGGACCGATGACACTGAAGCTTTCTTT | CASSLGTDDTEAFF
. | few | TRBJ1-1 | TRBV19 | TGTGCCAGTAGGTCTGGGGAGTACACTGAAGCTTTCTTT | CASRSGEYTEAFF
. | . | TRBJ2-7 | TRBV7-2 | TGTGCCAGCAGCTCGGACACAGGCTACGAGCAGTACTTC | CASSSDTGYEQYF
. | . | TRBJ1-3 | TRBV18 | TGTGCCAGCTCTCCCGGTGGGGGCGCGGTTGGAAACACCATATATTTT | CASSPGGGAVGNTIYF
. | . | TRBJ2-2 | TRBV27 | TGTGCCAGCAGACCAAACACCGGGGAGCTGTTTTTT | CASRPNTGELFF
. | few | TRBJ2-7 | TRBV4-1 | TGCGCCAGCAGTGGCAATCCCCTCCTTGGGACCGAGCAGTACTTC | CASSGNPLLGTEQYF
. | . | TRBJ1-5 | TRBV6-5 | TGTGCCAGCACCGGAAAATCCGCTGGCAATCAGCCCCAGCATTTT | CASTGKSAGNQPQHF
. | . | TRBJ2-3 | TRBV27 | TGTGCCAGCAGTTTTGTCGGGGGAACAGATACGCAGTATTTT | CASSFVGGTDTQYF
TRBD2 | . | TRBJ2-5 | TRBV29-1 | TGCAGCGTTGACACTAGCGGGAGGGCCCTGGAGACCCAGTACTTC | CSVDTSGRALETQYF
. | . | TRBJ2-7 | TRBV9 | TGTGCCAGCAGCGTAGGTCAGACCTACGAGCAGTACTTC | CASSVGQTYEQYF
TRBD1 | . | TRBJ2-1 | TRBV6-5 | TGTGCCAGCAGTTACACGGACAGGGGGCAGGATGAGCAGTTCTTC | CASSYTDRGQDEQFF
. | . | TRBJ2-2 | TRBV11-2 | TGTGCCAGCAGCTTAGTGGCGGGAAACACCGGGGAGCTGTTTTTT | CASSLVAGNTGELFF
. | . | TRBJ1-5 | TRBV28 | TGTGCCAGCACCGTGACAGGAACGCCCCAGCATTTT | CASTVTGTPQHF
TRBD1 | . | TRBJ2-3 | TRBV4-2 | TGTGCCAGCAGCCAACTCGGACAGGGGGCCACAGATACGCAGTATTTT | CASSQLGQGATDTQYF
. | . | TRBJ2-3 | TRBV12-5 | TGTGCTAGTGGTTTGCCTCCCTACAGGGTAAACACAGATACGCAGTATTTT | CASGLPPYRVNTDTQYF
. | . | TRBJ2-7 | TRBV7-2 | TGTGCCAGCAGAGCCCCACCTACCTACGAGCAGTACTTC | CASRAPPTYEQYF
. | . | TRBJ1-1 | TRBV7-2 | TGTGCCAGCAGCCCTTCGAACAGGGACACTGAAGCTTTCTTT | CASSPSNRDTEAFF
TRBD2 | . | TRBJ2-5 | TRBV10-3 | TGTGCCATCAGTGATCCTAGCGGGAGGGCCCAAGAGACCCAGTACTTC | CAISDPSGRAQETQYF
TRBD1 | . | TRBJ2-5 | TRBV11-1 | TGTGCCAGCAGCTTAGGAGACAGGGCCTTTCAAGAGACCCAGTACTTC | CASSLGDRAFQETQYF
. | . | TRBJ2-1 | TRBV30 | TGTGCCTGGGTGCCCGGGTACAATGAGCAGTTCTTC | CAWVPGYNEQFF
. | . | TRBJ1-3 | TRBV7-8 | TGTGCCAGCAGCTTCCCCGGACGCGAAAACACCATATATTTT | CASSFPGRENTIYF
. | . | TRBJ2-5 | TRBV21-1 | TGTGCCAGCAGCATCTTTCCGGAGGGGACCCAGTACTTC | CASSIFPEGTQYF
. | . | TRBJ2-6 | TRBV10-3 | TGTGCCATCAGTAAGGACTCGGGCTTTGTGACTTTC | CAISKDSGFVTF
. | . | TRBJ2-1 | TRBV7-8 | TGTGCCAGCAGCCCCGGCCGGGAGAATGAGCAGTTCTTC | CASSPGRENEQFF
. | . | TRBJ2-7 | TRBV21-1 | TGTGCCAGCAGCAAAAGGGACAGTTACTCCTACGAGCAGTACTTC | CASSKRDSYSYEQYF
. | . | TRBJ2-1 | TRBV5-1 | TGCGCCAGCAGCCGCCTTAGGGAGGCCTACAATGAGCAGTTCTTC | CASSRLREAYNEQFF